The T cell receptor (beta chain) described here comes from a study of T cell responses to AZD1222 COVID-19 vaccine. Notes on this clone: Other DNA variants within this sample encode the same CDR3.

TCRdb's table, derived via immunoSEQ multiplex PCR, lists solely in-frame clones and lacks some. The sample carries around 99,000 clones, around 92% recorded once. Germline lookup yields CDR1 LNHDA and CDR2 SQIVND (reference sequence). The J segment lost 2 bases and the V segment lost 2 bases, leaving 0 bases of the junction unmatched. The CDR3 length is 14 residues. J is TRBJ1-5 and V is TRBV19; 7 nucleotides match TRBD1. The sequencing used peripheral blood, collected 28 days after the second AZD1222 dose. The sequence was obtained from an adult who received the AZD1222 COVID-19 vaccine. The CDR3 DNA reads TGTGCCAGTAGTATACAGGGGGGCAATCAGCCCCAGCATTTT. Amino acids: CASSIQGGNQPQHF.